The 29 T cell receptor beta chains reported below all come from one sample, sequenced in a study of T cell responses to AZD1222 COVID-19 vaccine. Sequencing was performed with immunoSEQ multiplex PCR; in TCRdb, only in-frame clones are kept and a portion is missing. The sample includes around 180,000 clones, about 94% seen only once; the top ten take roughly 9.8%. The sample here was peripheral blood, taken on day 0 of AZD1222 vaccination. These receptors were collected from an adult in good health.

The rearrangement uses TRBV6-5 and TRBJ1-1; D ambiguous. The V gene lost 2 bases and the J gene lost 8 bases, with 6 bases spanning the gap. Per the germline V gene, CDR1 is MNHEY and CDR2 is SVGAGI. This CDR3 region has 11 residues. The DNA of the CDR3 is TGTGCCAGCAGTTACCTAACCGAAGCTTTCTTT. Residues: CASSYLTEAFF.

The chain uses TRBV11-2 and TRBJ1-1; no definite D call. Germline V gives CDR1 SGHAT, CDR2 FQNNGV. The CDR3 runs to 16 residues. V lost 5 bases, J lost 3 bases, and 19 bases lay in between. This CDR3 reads CASSLSTWTGHTEAFF. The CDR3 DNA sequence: TGTGCCAGCAGCCTTTCTACATGGACCGGGCACACTGAAGCTTTCTTT.

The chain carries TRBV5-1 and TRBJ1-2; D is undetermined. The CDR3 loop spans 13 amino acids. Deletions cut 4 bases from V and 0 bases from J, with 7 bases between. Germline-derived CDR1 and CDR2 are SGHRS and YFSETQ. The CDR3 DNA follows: TGCGCCAGCAGCCTAGAACCTAACTATGGCTACACCTTC. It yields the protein CASSLEPNYGYTF.

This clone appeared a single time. In nucleotides, the CDR3 is TGCGCCAGCCGAACACTTCCGACAGAAAACTCTGGAAACACCATATATTTT. This sequence encodes CASRTLPTENSGNTIYF. The gene calls are TRBV5-1 and TRBJ1-3; TRBD1 is a possible D gene (5 bases). Germline loops: CDR1 SGHRS, CDR2 YFSETQ. V was pared by 7 bases and J by 0 bases, with 20 bases between. The CDR3 is made up of 17 amino acids.

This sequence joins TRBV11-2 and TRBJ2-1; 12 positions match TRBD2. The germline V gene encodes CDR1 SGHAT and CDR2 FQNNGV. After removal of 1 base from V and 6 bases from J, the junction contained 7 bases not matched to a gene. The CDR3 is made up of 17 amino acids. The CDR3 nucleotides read TGTGCCAGCAGCTTAGGGCTTCGACTAGCGGGGGCCAATGAGCAGTTCTTC. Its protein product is CASSLGLRLAGANEQFF.

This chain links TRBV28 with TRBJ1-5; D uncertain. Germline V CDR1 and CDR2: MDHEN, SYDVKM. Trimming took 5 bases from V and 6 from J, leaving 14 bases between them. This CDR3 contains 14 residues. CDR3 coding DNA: TGTGCCAGCAGTAGACCGGGTTGGGGTCAGCCCCAGCATTTT. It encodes CASSRPGWGQPQHF.

The CDR3 sequence: CASSLAGGVTGELFF. The CDR3, as DNA: TGTGCCAGCAGTTTAGCGGGAGGTGTCACCGGGGAGCTGTTTTTT. V is TRBV27 and J is TRBJ2-2, with 8 positions matching TRBD2. The CDR3 covers 15 residues. Looked up from germline, CDR1 is MNHEY and CDR2 is SMNVEV (reference sequence). Germline trimming cut 2 bases from V and 4 bases from J; bases unmatched to any gene: 3.

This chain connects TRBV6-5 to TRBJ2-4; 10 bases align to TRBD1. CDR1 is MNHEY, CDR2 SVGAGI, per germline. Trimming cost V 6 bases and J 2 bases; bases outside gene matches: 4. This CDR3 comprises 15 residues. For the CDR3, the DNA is TGTGCCAGCAGGACGACAGGGGGCACCAAAAACATTCAGTACTTC. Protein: CASRTTGGTKNIQYF.

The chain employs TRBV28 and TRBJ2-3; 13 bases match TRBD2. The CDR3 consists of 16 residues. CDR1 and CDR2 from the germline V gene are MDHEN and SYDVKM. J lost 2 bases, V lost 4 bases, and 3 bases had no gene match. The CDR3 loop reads CASSWTSGSTTDTQYF. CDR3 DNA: TGTGCCAGCAGTTGGACTAGCGGGAGTACCACAGATACGCAGTATTTT.

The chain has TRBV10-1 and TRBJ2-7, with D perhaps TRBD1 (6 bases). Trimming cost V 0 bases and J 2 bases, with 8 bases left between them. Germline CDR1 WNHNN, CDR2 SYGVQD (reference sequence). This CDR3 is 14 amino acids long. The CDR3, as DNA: TGCGCCAGCAGTGAGTCGGACAGACCCTACGAGCAGTACTTC. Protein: CASSESDRPYEQYF.

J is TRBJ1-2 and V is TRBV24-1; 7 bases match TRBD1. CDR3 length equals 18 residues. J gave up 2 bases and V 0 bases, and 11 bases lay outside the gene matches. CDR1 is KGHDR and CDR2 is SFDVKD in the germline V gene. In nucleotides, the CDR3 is TGTGCCACCAGTGATTTGGTGGACAGGCCCTACCTCAACTATGGCTACACCTTC. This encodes CATSDLVDRPYLNYGYTF.

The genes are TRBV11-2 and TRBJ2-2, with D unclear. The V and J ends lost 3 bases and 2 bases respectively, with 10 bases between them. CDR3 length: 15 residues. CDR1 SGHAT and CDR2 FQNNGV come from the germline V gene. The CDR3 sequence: CASSLASKNTGELFF. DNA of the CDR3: TGTGCCAGCAGCTTGGCTAGTAAAAACACCGGGGAGCTGTTTTTT.

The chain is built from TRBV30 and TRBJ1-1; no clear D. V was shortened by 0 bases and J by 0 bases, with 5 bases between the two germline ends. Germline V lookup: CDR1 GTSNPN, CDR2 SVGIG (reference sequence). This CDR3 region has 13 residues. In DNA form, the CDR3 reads TGTGCCTGGAGTGTAAAAGTGAACACTGAAGCTTTCTTT. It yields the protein CAWSVKVNTEAFF.

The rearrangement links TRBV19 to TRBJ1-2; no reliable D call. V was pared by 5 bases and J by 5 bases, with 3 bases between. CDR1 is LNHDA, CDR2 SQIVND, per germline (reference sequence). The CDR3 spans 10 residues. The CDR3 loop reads CASSAYGYTF. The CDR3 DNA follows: TGTGCCAGTAGTGCTTATGGCTACACCTTC.

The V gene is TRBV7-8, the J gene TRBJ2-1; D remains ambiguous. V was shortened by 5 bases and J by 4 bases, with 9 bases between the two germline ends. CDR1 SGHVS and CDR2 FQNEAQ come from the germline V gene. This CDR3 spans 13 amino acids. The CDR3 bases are TGTGCCAGCAGCCTGAGGATTTACAATGAGCAGTTCTTC. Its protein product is CASSLRIYNEQFF.

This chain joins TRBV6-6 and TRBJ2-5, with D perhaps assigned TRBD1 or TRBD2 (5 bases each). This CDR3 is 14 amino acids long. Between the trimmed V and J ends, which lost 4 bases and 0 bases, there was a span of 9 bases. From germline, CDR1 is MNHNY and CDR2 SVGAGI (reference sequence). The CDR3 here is CASSSPGHQETQYF. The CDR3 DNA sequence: TGTGCCAGCAGTTCCCCGGGACACCAAGAGACCCAGTACTTC.

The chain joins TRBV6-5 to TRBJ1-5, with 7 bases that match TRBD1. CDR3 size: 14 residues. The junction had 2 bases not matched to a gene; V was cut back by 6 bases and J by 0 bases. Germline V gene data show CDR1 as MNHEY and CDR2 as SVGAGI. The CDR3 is CASRGQYSNQPQHF. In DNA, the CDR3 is TGTGCCAGCAGGGGACAGTATAGCAATCAGCCCCAGCATTTT.

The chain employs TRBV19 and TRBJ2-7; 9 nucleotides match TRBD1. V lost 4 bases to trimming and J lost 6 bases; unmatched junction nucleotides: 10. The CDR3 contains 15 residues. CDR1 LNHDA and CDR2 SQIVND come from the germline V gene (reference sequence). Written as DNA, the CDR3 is TGTGCCAGTAGTACCCGGGACAGGGAATCCCTCGAGCAGTACTTC. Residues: CASSTRDRESLEQYF.

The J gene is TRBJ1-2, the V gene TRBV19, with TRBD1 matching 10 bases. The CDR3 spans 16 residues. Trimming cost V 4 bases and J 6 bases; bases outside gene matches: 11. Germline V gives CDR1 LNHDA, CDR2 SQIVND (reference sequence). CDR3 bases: TGTGCCAGTAGTACCGGCTACACCGGGACAGGGGATGGCTACACCTTC. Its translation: CASSTGYTGTGDGYTF.

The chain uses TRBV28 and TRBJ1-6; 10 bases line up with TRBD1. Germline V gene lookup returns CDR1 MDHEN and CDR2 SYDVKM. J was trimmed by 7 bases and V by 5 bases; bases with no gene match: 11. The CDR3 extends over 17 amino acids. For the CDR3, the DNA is TGTGCCAGCAGTATCCGACAGGGGGCCCCGAAGAATTCACCCCTCCACTTT. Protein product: CASSIRQGAPKNSPLHF. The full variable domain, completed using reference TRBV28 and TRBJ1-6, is DVKVTQSSRYLVKRTGEKVFLECVQDMDHENMFWYRQDPGLGLRLIYFSYDVKMKEKGDIPEGYSVSREKKERFSLILESASTNQTSMYLCASSIRQGAPKNSPLHFGNGTRLTVT.

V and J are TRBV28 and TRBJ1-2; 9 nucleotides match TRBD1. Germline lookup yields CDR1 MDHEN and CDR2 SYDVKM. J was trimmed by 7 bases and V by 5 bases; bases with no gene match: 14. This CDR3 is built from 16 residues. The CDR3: CASSTPNPDRGSGYTF. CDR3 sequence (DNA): TGTGCCAGCAGTACCCCAAATCCGGACAGGGGATCTGGCTACACCTTC.

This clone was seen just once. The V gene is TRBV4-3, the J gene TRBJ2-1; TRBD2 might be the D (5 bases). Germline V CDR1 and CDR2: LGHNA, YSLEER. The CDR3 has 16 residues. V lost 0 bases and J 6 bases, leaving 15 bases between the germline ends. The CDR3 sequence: CASSQDLGLGANEQFF. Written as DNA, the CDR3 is TGCGCCAGCAGCCAAGATCTGGGGTTGGGAGCCAATGAGCAGTTCTTC.

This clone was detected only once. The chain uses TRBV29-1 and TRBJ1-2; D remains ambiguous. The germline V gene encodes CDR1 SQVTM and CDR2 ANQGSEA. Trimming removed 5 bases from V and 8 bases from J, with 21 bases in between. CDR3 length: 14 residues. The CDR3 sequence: CSVLQRGSTRGYTF. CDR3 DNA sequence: TGCAGCGTTCTCCAAAGAGGCAGTACGAGGGGCTACACCTTC.

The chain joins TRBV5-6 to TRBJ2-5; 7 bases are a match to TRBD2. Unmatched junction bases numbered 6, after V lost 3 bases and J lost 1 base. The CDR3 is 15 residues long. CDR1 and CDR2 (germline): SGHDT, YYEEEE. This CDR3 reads CASSWGGYTQETQYF. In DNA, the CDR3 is TGTGCCAGCAGCTGGGGGGGGTACACCCAAGAGACCCAGTACTTC.

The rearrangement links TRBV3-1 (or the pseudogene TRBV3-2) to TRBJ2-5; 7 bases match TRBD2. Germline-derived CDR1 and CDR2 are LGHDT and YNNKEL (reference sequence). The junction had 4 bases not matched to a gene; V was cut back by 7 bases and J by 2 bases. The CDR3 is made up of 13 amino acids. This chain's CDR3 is CASKASGQETQYF. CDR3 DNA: TGTGCCAGCAAGGCTAGCGGACAAGAGACCCAGTACTTC.

This CDR3 reads CASSGGTAWYEQYF. CDR3 coding DNA: TGCGCCAGCAGTGGTGGGACAGCGTGGTACGAGCAGTACTTC. The rearrangement links TRBV10-1 to TRBJ2-7; 7 bases are shared with TRBD1. The V gene's germline CDR1 is WNHNN and CDR2 SYGVQD (reference sequence). V gave up 4 bases and J gave up 4 bases; unmatched junction bases: 7. CDR3 length: 14 amino acids.

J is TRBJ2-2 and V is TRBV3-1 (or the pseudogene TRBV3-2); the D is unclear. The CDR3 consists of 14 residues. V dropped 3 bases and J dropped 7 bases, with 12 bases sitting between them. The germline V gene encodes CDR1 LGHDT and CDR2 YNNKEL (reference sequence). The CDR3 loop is CASSQGLGFGELFF. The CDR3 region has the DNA TGTGCCAGCAGCCAGGGCCTGGGGTTCGGGGAGCTGTTTTTT.

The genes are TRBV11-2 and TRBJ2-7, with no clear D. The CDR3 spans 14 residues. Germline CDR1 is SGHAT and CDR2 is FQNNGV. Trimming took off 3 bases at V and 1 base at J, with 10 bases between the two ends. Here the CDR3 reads CASSFFGSSYEQYF. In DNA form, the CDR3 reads TGTGCCAGCAGCTTCTTCGGCTCTTCCTACGAGCAGTACTTC.

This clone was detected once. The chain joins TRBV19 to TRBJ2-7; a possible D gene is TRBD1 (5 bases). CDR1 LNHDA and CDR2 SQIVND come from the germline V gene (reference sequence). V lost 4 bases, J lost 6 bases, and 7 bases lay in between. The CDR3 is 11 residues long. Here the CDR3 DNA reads TGTGCCAGTAGTACAGGGTTCGAGCAGTACTTC. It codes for CASSTGFEQYF. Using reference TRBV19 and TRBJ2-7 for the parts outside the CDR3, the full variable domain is DGGITQSPKYLFRKEGQNVTLSCEQNLNHDAMYWYRQDPGQGLRLIYYSQIVNDFQKGDIAEGYSVSREKKESFPLTVTSAQKNPTAFYLCASSTGFEQYFGPGTRLTVT.